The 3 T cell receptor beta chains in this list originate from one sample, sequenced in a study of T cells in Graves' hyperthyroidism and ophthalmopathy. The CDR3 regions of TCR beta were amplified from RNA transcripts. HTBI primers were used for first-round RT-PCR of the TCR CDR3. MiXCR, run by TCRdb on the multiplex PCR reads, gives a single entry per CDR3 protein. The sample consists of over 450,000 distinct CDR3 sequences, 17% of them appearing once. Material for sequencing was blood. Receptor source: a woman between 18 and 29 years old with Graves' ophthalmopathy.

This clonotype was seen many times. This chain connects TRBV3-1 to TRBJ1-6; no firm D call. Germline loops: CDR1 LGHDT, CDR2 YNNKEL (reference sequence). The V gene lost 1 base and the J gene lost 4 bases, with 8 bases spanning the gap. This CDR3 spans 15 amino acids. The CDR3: CASSQGKQYNSPLHF. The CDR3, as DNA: TGTGCCAGCAGCCAAGGAAAACAATATAATTCACCCCTCCACTTT.

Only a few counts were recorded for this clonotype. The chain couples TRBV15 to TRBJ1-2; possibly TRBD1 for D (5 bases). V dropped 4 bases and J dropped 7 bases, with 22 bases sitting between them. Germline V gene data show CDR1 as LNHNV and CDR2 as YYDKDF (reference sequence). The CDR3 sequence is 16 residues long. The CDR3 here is CATSIQPRDPGGGYTF. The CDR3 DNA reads TGTGCCACCAGCATCCAACCTCGGGACCCTGGGGGTGGCTACACCTTC.

The DNA for the CDR3 is TGTGCCATCAGTGACAGGGTCAATTCACCCCTCCACTTT. Protein product: CAISDRVNSPLHF. The chain uses TRBV10-3 and TRBJ1-6, with D maybe TRBD1 (5 bases). Looked up from germline, CDR1 is ENHRY and CDR2 is SYGVKD. Trimming stripped 3 bases from V and 7 bases from J, with 7 bases between. The CDR3 sequence is 13 residues long.